Presented here are 27 T cell receptor beta chains from one specimen sequenced in a study of identical twins listed by TCRdb under 2016. The library was made by 5' RACE. The instrument given in TCRdb is Illumina HiSeq 2000. TCRdb ran its own pipeline on the public reads, namely fastp trimming at Q25 and MiXCR clone calling, and kept in-frame beta chains. Each record represents a unique CDR3 protein, reported with the most common genes and DNA among its rows. Here the sample has more than 650,000 distinct CDR3 sequences; less than 7% occur a single time. The ten largest clones take up about 2% of the sample. Sequencing was performed on naive T cells sorted from blood. The cell subset or site label corresponds to: cells isolated with a human naive T-cell isolation kit. The receptors originated from a man aged 18 to 29 in good health.

This clonotype was recorded at least ten times. This chain uses TRBV12-3 or TRBV12-4 with TRBJ2-3; TRBD2 aligns across 10 bases. CDR3 length: 15 residues. With V trimmed by 7 bases and J by 6 bases, 10 bases remained unmatched. The CDR3 coding sequence is TGTGCCAGCACCATCACTAGCGGGAAAAGGGATACGCAGTATTTT. Its protein is CASTITSGKRDTQYF.

This clonotype has only a few counts. The chain couples TRBV7-2 to TRBJ2-2; TRBD1 is a possible D gene (6 bases). This CDR3 contains 16 residues. Trimming removed 2 bases at V and 5 bases at J, with 15 bases between. The V gene's germline CDR1 is SGHTA and CDR2 FQGNSA. The CDR3: CASSLTIGRGTGELFF. In DNA form, the CDR3 reads TGTGCCAGCAGCTTAACGATCGGCAGGGGAACCGGGGAGCTGTTTTTT.

This clonotype was seen more than once but under ten times. The rearrangement joins TRBV28 to TRBJ1-2; TRBD1 matches at 10 bases. The CDR3 sequence is 13 residues long. Germline loops: CDR1 MDHEN, CDR2 SYDVKM. Losses at the gene ends were 10 bases for V and 7 bases for J; bases not matched to a gene: 9. In DNA, the CDR3 is TGTGCCACTTCGACAGGGGGCTTCTCTGGCTACACCTTC. Residues: CATSTGGFSGYTF.

The chain couples TRBV20-1 to TRBJ2-5; D might be TRBD2 (5 bases). Trimming stripped 3 bases from V and 5 bases from J, with 10 bases between. Germline V gene lookup returns CDR1 DFQATT and CDR2 SNEGSKA (reference sequence). The CDR3 has 12 residues. The CDR3 loop reads CSARTNWETQYF. As DNA, the CDR3 is TGCAGTGCTAGGACTAACTGGGAGACCCAGTACTTC.

The chain has TRBV7-2 and TRBJ1-1, with D hard to call. The CDR3 has 14 amino acids. V was shortened by 1 base and J by 10 bases, with 16 bases between the two germline ends. Germline V lookup: CDR1 SGHTA, CDR2 FQGNSA. The CDR3 nucleotides read TGTGCCAGCAGCTTAGGGTCCCGCCCTAGCGGAGCTTTCTTT. Protein sequence: CASSLGSRPSGAFF. Complete variable domain (other parts from reference TRBV7-2 and TRBJ1-1): GAGVSQSPSNKVTEKGKDVELRCDPISGHTALYWYRQSLGQGLEFLIYFQGNSAPDKSGLPSDRFSAERTGGSVSTLTIQRTQQEDSAVYLCASSLGSRPSGAFFGQGTRLTVV.

This clonotype was seen at least ten times. V and J are TRBV5-1 and TRBJ2-1, with 7 bases that match TRBD1. With 4 bases clipped from V and 5 bases from J, the junction kept 9 bases outside the gene matches. Germline CDR1 SGHRS, CDR2 YFSETQ. This CDR3 region has 15 residues. The CDR3 sequence: CASSPYQGVNNEQFF. The CDR3 region has the DNA TGCGCCAGCAGCCCTTACCAGGGGGTAAACAATGAGCAGTTCTTC.

This clonotype appeared many times. V and J are TRBV5-1 and TRBJ2-3; TRBD1 agrees at 7 bases. Unmatched junction bases numbered 0, after V lost 0 bases and J lost 5 bases. The CDR3 has 13 residues. Germline values: CDR1 SGHRS, CDR2 YFSETQ. The CDR3 protein is CASSLAGGDTQYF. The CDR3 DNA sequence: TGCGCCAGCAGCTTGGCAGGGGGAGATACGCAGTATTTT.

The chain combines TRBV4-1 with TRBJ1-2; 8 positions agree with TRBD1. The V and J ends lost 0 bases and 5 bases, in that order; junction bases with no gene match: 11. The CDR3 loop spans 17 amino acids. Germline CDR1 is MGHRA and CDR2 is YSYEKL. CDR3 coding DNA: TGCGCCAGCAGCCAAGATTTGACGGCAGGGGGCGCTTATGGCTACACCTTC. Translated: CASSQDLTAGGAYGYTF.

Many counts were recorded for this clonotype. The chain links TRBV20-1 to TRBJ2-1, with D possibly matching TRBD2 (6 bases). The CDR3 is 13 amino acids. The germline gives CDR1 DFQATT, CDR2 SNEGSKA (reference sequence). V lost 6 bases to trimming and J lost 0 bases, with 9 bases between them. This chain's CDR3 is CSAPTSSYNEQFF. CDR3 DNA sequence: TGCAGTGCACCGACTAGCTCCTACAATGAGCAGTTCTTC.

The sample holds many counts of this clonotype. The rearrangement uses TRBV6-2 or TRBV6-3 and TRBJ2-2; the match to TRBD1 covers 7 bases. The CDR3 sequence is 15 residues long. V lost 7 bases, J lost 6 bases, and 11 bases stayed unmatched. CDR1 is MNHEY, CDR2 SVGEGT, per germline. CDR3 coding DNA: TGTGCCAGCAATTTCCAAGGGGGCCTCGCCGGGGAGCTGTTTTTT. Its translation is CASNFQGGLAGELFF.

This clonotype has a count of ten or more. This chain connects TRBV29-1 to TRBJ2-3; D is ambiguous. CDR3 length: 14 amino acids. Trimming stripped 3 bases from V and 4 bases from J, with 14 bases between. Germline V gives CDR1 SQVTM, CDR2 ANQGSEA. CDR3 sequence reads: CSVDLRSGSDTQYF. The CDR3 DNA is TGCAGCGTTGACTTGAGGTCCGGGTCAGATACGCAGTATTTT.

There are many counts of this clonotype. The gene calls are TRBV7-2 and TRBJ1-2; D is perhaps TRBD1 (5 bases). The CDR3 extends over 16 amino acids. V lost 3 bases and J 4 bases, leaving 18 bases between the germline ends. CDR1 and CDR2 (germline): SGHTA, FQGNSA. CDR3 in DNA: TGTGCCAGCAGCTTCACCCCGGGACGGGAAATCTATGGCTACACCTTC. It encodes CASSFTPGREIYGYTF.

The sample holds a few counts of this clonotype. The chain joins TRBV25-1 to TRBJ1-6; D ambiguous. V lost 6 bases, J lost 7 bases, and 16 bases lay in between. This CDR3 spans 15 amino acids. Looked up from germline, CDR1 is MGHDK and CDR2 is SYGVNS. The CDR3 nucleotides read TGTGCCAGCAGGGCCGGGCGGCCGGTCAATTCACCCCTCCACTTT. As protein: CASRAGRPVNSPLHF. Variable domain in full (rest from reference TRBV25-1 and TRBJ1-6): EADIYQTPRYLVIGTGKKITLECSQTMGHDKMYWYQQDPGMELHLIHYSYGVNSTEKGDLSSESTVSRIRTEHFPLTLESARPSHTSQYLCASRAGRPVNSPLHFGNGTRLTVT.

This clonotype was picked up a small number of times. The chain carries TRBV24-1 and TRBJ2-5; D remains ambiguous. Germline values: CDR1 KGHDR, CDR2 SFDVKD. Trimming took off 3 bases at V and 2 bases at J, with 12 bases between the two ends. The CDR3 is made up of 15 amino acids. The CDR3 reads CATSDARVQQETQYF. CDR3 sequence (DNA): TGTGCCACCAGTGATGCCCGGGTCCAACAAGAGACCCAGTACTTC.

Concerning this clonotype: One end of the junction is discordant with germline, which a read error may explain. The genes are TRBV5-6 and TRBJ2-5; 8 nucleotides match TRBD2. CDR3 length: 17 amino acids. The germline CDR1 and CDR2 sequences are SGHDT and YYEEEE. The CDR3, as DNA: TGTGCCAGCAGCTCCCGGGGGGGGACTGTAACAAGAGAGGCCCAGTACTTC. The encoded protein is CASSSRGGTVTREAQYF.

A few counts support this clonotype. The V call is TRBV28, the J call TRBJ2-7; D may be TRBD2 (6 bases). V was pared by 4 bases and J by 2 bases, with 15 bases between. Germline V gives CDR1 MDHEN, CDR2 SYDVKM. The CDR3 spans 15 residues. This CDR3 is CASSSGLLSTYEQYF. The CDR3 region has the DNA TGTGCCAGCAGTTCGGGACTCTTGTCAACCTACGAGCAGTACTTC.

This clonotype has a count of ten or more. The gene calls are TRBV6-5 and TRBJ2-2, with 7 nucleotides matching TRBD1. Germline CDR1 and CDR2: MNHEY and SVGAGI. CDR3 size: 15 residues. The trim removed 2 bases at V and 0 bases at J, leaving 0 bases unmatched. The CDR3 nucleotides are TGTGCCAGCAGTTACGACAGGGCGAACACCGGGGAGCTGTTTTTT. Amino acids: CASSYDRANTGELFF.

This clonotype was found many times. The gene calls are TRBV20-1 and TRBJ1-2; tentatively, D is TRBD1 (6 bases). The CDR3 runs 14 residues. Looked up from germline, CDR1 is DFQATT and CDR2 is SNEGSKA (reference sequence). Trimming took 0 bases from V and 5 from J, leaving 13 bases between them. CDR3 nucleotides: TGCAGTGCTAGAGATCGTGGGGGCTTATATGGCTACACCTTC. Protein: CSARDRGGLYGYTF.

The V gene is TRBV28, the J gene TRBJ2-1, with 8 nucleotides matching TRBD2. This CDR3 is built from 14 residues. The V gene end was trimmed by 8 bases and the J gene end by 5 bases; junction bases not matched to a gene: 8. Germline assignment: CDR1 MDHEN and CDR2 SYDVKM. The CDR3 DNA reads TGTGCCAGCCGAGGGACTAGACCTAACAATGAGCAGTTCTTC. This encodes CASRGTRPNNEQFF.

This clonotype was detected many times. V usage is TRBV5-1 and J usage is TRBJ1-2; 9 nucleotides line up with TRBD1. V lost 0 bases, J lost 6 bases, and 6 bases stayed unmatched. Germline CDR1 and CDR2: SGHRS and YFSETQ. The CDR3 runs to 15 residues. In nucleotides, the CDR3 is TGCGCCAGCAGCTTGGCCGGGACAGGGAATCATGGCTACACCTTC. This codes for CASSLAGTGNHGYTF.

The rearrangement joins TRBV7-2 to TRBJ2-7; D is possibly TRBD1 or TRBD2 (6 bases each). Germline CDR1 SGHTA, CDR2 FQGNSA. This CDR3 comprises 14 residues. V lost 1 base to trimming and J lost 1 base, with 8 bases between them. The CDR3 coding sequence is TGTGCCAGCAGCTTAGGGGGGGCATCCTACGAGCAGTACGTC. It yields the protein CASSLGGASYEQYV.

This clonotype has at least ten counts. The chain joins TRBV10-3 to TRBJ1-5, with D possibly TRBD1 on 5 matching bases. The CDR3 sequence is 15 residues long. Per the germline V gene, CDR1 is ENHRY and CDR2 is SYGVKD. The V and J ends lost 0 bases and 3 bases respectively, with 9 bases between them. The CDR3 is CAISESRQINQPQHF. The CDR3 bases are TGTGCCATCAGTGAGTCGAGACAGATCAATCAGCCCCAGCATTTT.

V is TRBV7-6 and J is TRBJ2-2; 7 bases align to TRBD1. CDR3 length: 16 residues. CDR1 is SGHVS, CDR2 FNYEAQ, per germline. Trimming removed 5 bases from V and 5 bases from J; junction bases left unmatched: 11. The CDR3 here is CASSLGQAPGTGELFF. The CDR3 nucleotides are TGTGCCAGCAGCCTTGGACAGGCCCCGGGGACCGGGGAGCTGTTTTTT.

The V call is TRBV30, the J call TRBJ2-7; D may be TRBD1 or TRBD2 (6 bases each). The germline CDR1 and CDR2 sequences are GTSNPN and SVGIG (reference sequence). The V end was cut by 2 bases, the J end by 0 bases, with 11 bases between. The CDR3 has 14 residues. The CDR3, as DNA: TGTGCCTGGAGTTATGGAGGGGGCTCCTACGAGCAGTACTTC. Its translation: CAWSYGGGSYEQYF.

This clonotype was seen more than once but under ten times. Here the CDR3 reads CASSLGGVDVQQYF. CDR3 nucleotides: TGTGCCAGCAGCTTAGGCGGGGTGGATGTCCAGCAGTACTTC. The chain has TRBV7-3 and TRBJ2-7, with TRBD2 as a possible D gene (6 bases). The germline V and J ends were trimmed by 2 bases and 8 bases, with 16 bases remaining between them. CDR1 is SGHTA, CDR2 FQGTGA, per germline. This CDR3 has 14 residues.

This clonotype occurred a few times. The chain has TRBV11-2 and TRBJ2-3; D gene ambiguous. The V end lost 5 bases, the J end lost 2 bases, and 11 bases lay between the germline ends. Germline V gene lookup returns CDR1 SGHAT and CDR2 FQNNGV. The CDR3 runs 14 residues. This chain's CDR3 is CASSRSPLTDTQYF. The DNA for the CDR3 is TGTGCCAGCAGCAGGAGTCCCCTCACAGATACGCAGTATTTT.

As for this clonotype: The junction and the germline gene differ at one end; a read error may be behind it. CDR3 amino acids: CGSSSPGHRGYTF. DNA for the CDR3: TGTGGCAGCAGTTCACCGGGACATCGGGGCTACACCTTC. This chain links TRBV12-3 or TRBV12-4 with TRBJ1-2; D might be TRBD1 (6 bases). CDR3 length equals 13 residues.